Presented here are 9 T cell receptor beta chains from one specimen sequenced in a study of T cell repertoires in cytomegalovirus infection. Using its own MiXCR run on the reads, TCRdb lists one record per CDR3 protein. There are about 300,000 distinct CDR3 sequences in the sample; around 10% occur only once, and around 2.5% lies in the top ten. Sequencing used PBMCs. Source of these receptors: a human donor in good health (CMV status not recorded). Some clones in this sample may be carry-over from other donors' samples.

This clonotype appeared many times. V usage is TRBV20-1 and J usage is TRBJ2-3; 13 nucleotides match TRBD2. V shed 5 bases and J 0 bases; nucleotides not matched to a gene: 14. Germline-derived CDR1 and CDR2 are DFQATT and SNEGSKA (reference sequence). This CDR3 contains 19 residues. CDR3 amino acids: CSAPIRTSGGSTSTDTQYF. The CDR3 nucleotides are TGCAGTGCTCCCATCCGGACTAGCGGGGGTTCAACTAGCACAGATACGCAGTATTTT.

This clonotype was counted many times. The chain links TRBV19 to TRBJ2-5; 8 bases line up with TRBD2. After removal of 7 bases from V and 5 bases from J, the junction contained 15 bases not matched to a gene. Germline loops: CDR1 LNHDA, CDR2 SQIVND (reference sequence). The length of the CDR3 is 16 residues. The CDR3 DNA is TGTGCCAGTAAGCCCACCCGGGGGGGCCAACCGGAGACCCAGTACTTC. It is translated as CASKPTRGGQPETQYF.

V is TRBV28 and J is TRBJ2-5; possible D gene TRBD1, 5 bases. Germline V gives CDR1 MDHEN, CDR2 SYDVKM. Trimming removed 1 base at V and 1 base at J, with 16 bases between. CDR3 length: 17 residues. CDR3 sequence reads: CASSLFGAPKFQETQYF. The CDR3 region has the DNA TGTGCCAGCAGTTTATTTGGGGCACCCAAGTTCCAAGAGACCCAGTACTTC.

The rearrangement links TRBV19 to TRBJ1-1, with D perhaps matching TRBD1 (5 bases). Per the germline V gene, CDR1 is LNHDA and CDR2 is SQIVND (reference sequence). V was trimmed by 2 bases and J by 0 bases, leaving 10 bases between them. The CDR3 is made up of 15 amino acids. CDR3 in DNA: TGTGCCAGTAGTATAAGCAAGGGGTTGAACACTGAAGCTTTCTTT. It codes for CASSISKGLNTEAFF.

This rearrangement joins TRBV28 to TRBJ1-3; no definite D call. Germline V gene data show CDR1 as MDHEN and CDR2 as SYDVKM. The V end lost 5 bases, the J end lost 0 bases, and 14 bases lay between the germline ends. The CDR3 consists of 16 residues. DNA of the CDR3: TGTGCCAGCAGTGAAGGGTTTGCCCACTCTGGAAACACCATATATTTT. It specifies CASSEGFAHSGNTIYF.

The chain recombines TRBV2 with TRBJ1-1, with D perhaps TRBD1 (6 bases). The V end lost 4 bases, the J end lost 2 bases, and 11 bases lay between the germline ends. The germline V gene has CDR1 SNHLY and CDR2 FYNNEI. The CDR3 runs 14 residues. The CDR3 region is CASSGRTVNTEAFF. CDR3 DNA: TGTGCCAGCAGTGGGAGGACAGTTAACACTGAAGCTTTCTTT.

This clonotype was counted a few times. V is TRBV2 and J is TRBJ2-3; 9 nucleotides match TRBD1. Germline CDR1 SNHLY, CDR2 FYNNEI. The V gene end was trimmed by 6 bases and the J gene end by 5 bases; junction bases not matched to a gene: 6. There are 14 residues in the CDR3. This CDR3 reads CASRDRGPKDTQYF. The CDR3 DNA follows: TGTGCCAGCAGGGACAGGGGTCCTAAAGATACGCAGTATTTT.

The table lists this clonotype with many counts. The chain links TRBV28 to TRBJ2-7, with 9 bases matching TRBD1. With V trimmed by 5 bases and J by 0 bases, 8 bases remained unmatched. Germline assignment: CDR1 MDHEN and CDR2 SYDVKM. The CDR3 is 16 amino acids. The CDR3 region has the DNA TGTGCCAGCAGTCTCGGACAGGGGTATTTCTCCTACGAGCAGTACGTC. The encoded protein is CASSLGQGYFSYEQYV.

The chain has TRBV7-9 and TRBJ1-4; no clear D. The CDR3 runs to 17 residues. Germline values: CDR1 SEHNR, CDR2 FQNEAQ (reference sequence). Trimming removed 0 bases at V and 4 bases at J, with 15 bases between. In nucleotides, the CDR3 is TGTGCCAGCAGCTTAGCCCGGCCCCTTACCAATAATGAAAAACTGTTTTTT. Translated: CASSLARPLTNNEKLFF.